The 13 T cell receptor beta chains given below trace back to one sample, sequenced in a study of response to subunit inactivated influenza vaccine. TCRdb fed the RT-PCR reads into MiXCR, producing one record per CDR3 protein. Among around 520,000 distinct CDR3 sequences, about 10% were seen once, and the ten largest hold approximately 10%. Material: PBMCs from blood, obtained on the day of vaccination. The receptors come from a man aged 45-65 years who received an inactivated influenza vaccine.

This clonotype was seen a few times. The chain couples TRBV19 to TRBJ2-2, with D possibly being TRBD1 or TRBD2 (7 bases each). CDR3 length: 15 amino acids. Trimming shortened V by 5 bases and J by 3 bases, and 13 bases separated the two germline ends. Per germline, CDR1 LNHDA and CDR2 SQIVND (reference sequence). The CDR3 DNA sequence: TGTGCCAGTAGTCGACAGGGAGGGGACACCGGGGAGCTGTTTTTT. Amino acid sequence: CASSRQGGDTGELFF.

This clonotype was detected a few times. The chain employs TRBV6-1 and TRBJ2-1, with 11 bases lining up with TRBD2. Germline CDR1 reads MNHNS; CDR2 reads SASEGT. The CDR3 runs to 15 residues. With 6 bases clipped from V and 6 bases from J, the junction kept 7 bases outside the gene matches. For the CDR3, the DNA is TGTGCCAGCAGAGTAGCGGGAGGGCCTGTCAATGAGCAGTTCTTC. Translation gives CASRVAGGPVNEQFF.

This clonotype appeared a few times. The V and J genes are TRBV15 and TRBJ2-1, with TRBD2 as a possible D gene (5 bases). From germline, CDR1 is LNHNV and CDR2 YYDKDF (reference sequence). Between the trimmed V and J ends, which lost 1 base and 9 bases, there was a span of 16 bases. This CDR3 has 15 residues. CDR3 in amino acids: CATSRGPSGMFEQFF. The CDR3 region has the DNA TGTGCCACCAGCAGAGGACCATCCGGGATGTTTGAGCAGTTCTTC.

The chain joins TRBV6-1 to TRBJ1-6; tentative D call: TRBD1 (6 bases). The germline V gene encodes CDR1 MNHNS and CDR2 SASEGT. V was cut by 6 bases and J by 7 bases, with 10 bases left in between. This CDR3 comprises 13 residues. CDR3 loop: CASRNGQNSPLHF. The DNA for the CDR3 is TGTGCCAGCAGGAACGGACAGAATTCACCCCTCCACTTT.

The CDR3 DNA sequence: TGCAGTGCTAGACCCTCTCTAGCGGGAGGGCAAGAGACCCAGTACTTC. Protein sequence: CSARPSLAGGQETQYF. The rearrangement uses TRBV20-1 and TRBJ2-5; 12 bases align to TRBD2. CDR3 length: 16 residues. V was pared by 2 bases and J by 2 bases, with 6 bases of the junction left unmatched. Per the germline V gene, CDR1 is DFQATT and CDR2 is SNEGSKA (reference sequence).

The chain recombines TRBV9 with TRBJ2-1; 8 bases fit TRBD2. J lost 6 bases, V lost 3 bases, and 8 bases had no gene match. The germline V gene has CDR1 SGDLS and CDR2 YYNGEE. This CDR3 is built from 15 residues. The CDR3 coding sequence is TGTGCCAGCAGCGCCAGCCAGCGGGAGATCAATGAGCAGTTCTTC. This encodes CASSASQREINEQFF.

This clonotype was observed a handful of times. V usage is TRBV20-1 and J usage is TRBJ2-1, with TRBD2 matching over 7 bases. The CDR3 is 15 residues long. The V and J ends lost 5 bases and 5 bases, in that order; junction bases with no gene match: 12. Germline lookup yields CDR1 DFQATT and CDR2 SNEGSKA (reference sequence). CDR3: CSASTGLVSNNEQFF. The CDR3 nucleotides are TGCAGTGCTTCAACCGGACTAGTATCTAACAATGAGCAGTTCTTC.

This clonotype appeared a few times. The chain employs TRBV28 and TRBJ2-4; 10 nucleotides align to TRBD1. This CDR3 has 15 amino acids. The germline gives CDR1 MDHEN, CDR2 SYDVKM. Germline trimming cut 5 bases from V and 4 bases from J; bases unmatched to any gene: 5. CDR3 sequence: CASSPPGQGKNIQYF. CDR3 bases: TGTGCCAGCAGTCCCCCGGGACAGGGGAAAAACATTCAGTACTTC.

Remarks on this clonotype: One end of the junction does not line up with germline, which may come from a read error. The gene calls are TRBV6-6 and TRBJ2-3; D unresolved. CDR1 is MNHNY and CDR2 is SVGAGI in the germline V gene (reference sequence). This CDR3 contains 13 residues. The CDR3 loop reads CDSSYGSADTQYF. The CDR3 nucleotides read TGTGACAGCAGTTACGGTTCCGCAGATACGCAGTATTTT.

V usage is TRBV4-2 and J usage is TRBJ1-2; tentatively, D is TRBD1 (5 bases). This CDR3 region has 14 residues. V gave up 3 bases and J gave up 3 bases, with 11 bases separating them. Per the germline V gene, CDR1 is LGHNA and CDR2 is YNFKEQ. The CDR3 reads CASSQEYRYYGYTF. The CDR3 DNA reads TGTGCCAGCAGCCAGGAGTACAGGTACTATGGCTACACCTTC.

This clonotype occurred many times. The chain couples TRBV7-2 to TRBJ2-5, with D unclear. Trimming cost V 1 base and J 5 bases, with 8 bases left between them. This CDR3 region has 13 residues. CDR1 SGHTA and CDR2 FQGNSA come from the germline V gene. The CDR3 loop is CASSLGSGETQYF. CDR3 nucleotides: TGTGCCAGCAGCTTAGGTTCTGGGGAGACCCAGTACTTC.

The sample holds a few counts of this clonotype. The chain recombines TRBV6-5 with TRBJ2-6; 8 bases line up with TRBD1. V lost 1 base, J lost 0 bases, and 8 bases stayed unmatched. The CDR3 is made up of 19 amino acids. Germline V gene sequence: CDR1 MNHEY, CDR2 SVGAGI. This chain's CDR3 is CASSYFKAGGVSGANVLTF. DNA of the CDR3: TGTGCCAGCAGTTACTTTAAGGCAGGGGGCGTCTCTGGGGCCAACGTCCTGACTTTC.

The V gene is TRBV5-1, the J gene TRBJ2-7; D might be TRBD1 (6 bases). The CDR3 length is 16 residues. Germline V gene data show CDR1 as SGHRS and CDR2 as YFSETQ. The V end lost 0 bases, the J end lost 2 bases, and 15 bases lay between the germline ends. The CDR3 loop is CASSLATGTSTYEQYF. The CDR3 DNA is TGCGCCAGCAGCTTGGCAACCGGGACATCCACCTACGAGCAGTACTTC.